The 28 T cell receptor beta chains below were found in one sample sequenced in a study of response to subunit inactivated influenza vaccine. Each CDR3 protein gets one entry after TCRdb re-called the RT-PCR reads with MiXCR. The data show around 580,000 distinct CDR3 sequences, approximately 12% seen once. Sequences were derived from PBMCs from blood, sampled on the day of vaccination. Receptors originate from a man aged 50 or older who received an inactivated influenza vaccine.

The table lists this clonotype with many counts. The chain joins TRBV6-2 or TRBV6-3 to TRBJ2-7; D not certain. This CDR3 spans 13 amino acids. V was clipped by 5 bases and J by 2 bases, with 10 bases between them. From germline, CDR1 is MNHEY and CDR2 SVGEGT. CDR3 coding DNA: TGTGCCAGCAGTAAGACAAGAGCCTACGAGCAGTACTTC. Translating it yields CASSKTRAYEQYF.

This clonotype was counted between two and nine times. This rearrangement joins TRBV12-3 or TRBV12-4 to TRBJ1-6, with unresolved D. V was shortened by 6 bases and J by 10 bases, with 13 bases between the two germline ends. CDR3 length equals 13 residues. The CDR3, as DNA: TGTGCCAGCAGCTTCCAATTAGCATCACCCCTCCACTTT. Translating it yields CASSFQLASPLHF.

This clonotype was seen many times. V and J are TRBV12-3 or TRBV12-4 and TRBJ1-2; a possible D gene is TRBD1 (6 bases). V lost 6 bases and J 4 bases, leaving 15 bases between the germline ends. This CDR3 region has 14 residues. This CDR3 reads CASRPGGLGYGYTF. The CDR3 nucleotides are TGTGCCAGCAGGCCGGGGGGGCTCGGCTATGGCTACACCTTC.

The chain uses TRBV5-1 and TRBJ1-1; D gene ambiguous. The germline V and J ends were trimmed by 4 bases and 4 bases, with 14 bases remaining between them. The CDR3 is 14 amino acids. Germline values: CDR1 SGHRS, CDR2 YFSETQ. DNA for the CDR3: TGCGCCAGCAGCGCGTCCGTGGGGAGCACTGAAGCTTTCTTT. Its translation: CASSASVGSTEAFF. The full variable domain, in which reference TRBV5-1 and TRBJ1-1 provide the parts outside the CDR3, is KAGVTQTPRYLIKTRGQQVTLSCSPISGHRSVSWYQQTPGQGLQFLFEYFSETQRNKGNFPGRFSGRQFSNSRSEMNVSTLELGDSALYLCASSASVGSTEAFFGQGTRLTVV.

CDR3 amino acids: CSVVTWQGETQYF. The CDR3 DNA follows: TGCAGCGTTGTCACCTGGCAGGGGGAGACCCAGTACTTC. The chain recombines TRBV29-1 with TRBJ2-5; D is perhaps TRBD1 (6 bases). V was trimmed by 4 bases and J by 5 bases, leaving 14 bases between them. Germline V gene lookup returns CDR1 SQVTM and CDR2 ANQGSEA. The CDR3 length is 13 residues.

The rearrangement uses TRBV6-2 or TRBV6-3 and TRBJ2-5, with D possibly TRBD1 on 6 matching bases. This CDR3 has 14 amino acids. Germline loops: CDR1 MNHEY, CDR2 SVGEGT. The ends were cut back, 7 bases at V and 5 bases at J, with 17 bases in the middle. The CDR3 region has the DNA TGTGCCAGCACCAGGGACATCGCCGGGGAGACCCAGTACTTC. It yields the protein CASTRDIAGETQYF.

This clonotype was found many times. The DNA of the CDR3 is TGCAGTGCCCCGAGGACAGGGATGGACACCGGGGAGCTGTTTTTT. This codes for CSAPRTGMDTGELFF. The J gene is TRBJ2-2, the V gene TRBV20-1, with 8 bases identical to TRBD1. V lost 6 bases, J lost 3 bases, and 9 bases stayed unmatched. Germline CDR1 reads DFQATT; CDR2 reads SNEGSKA (reference sequence). The CDR3 has 15 residues.

J is TRBJ1-3 and V is TRBV12-3 or TRBV12-4, with no clear D. The V gene lost 3 bases and the J gene lost 4 bases, with 10 bases spanning the gap. The CDR3 sequence is 14 residues long. The CDR3 protein is CASSFSGIGNTIYF. CDR3 DNA: TGTGCCAGCAGTTTTTCGGGAATCGGAAACACCATATATTTT.

The chain links TRBV11-2 to TRBJ2-7, with a possible D match to TRBD2 (6 bases). V lost 5 bases to trimming and J lost 2 bases, with 22 bases between them. Germline V gives CDR1 SGHAT, CDR2 FQNNGV. CDR3 size: 17 residues. CDR3 sequence: CASSQRTLGGSAYEQYF. DNA for the CDR3: TGTGCCAGCAGCCAAAGGACCTTAGGAGGGTCAGCCTACGAGCAGTACTTC.

This chain joins TRBV6-5 and TRBJ2-5; TRBD1 aligns across 7 bases. Looked up from germline, CDR1 is MNHEY and CDR2 is SVGAGI. CDR3 size: 16 residues. Germline trimming cut 1 base from V and 5 bases from J; bases unmatched to any gene: 10. The CDR3 is CASSYLSLVRGETQYF. The DNA for the CDR3 is TGTGCCAGCAGTTACTTAAGTTTGGTCAGGGGGGAGACCCAGTACTTC.

This clonotype was detected a few times. V usage is TRBV12-3 or TRBV12-4 and J usage is TRBJ2-7, with D perhaps matching TRBD2 (6 bases). Trimming pared 8 bases from V and 3 bases from J, leaving 14 bases between. The CDR3 sequence is 13 residues long. CDR3: CASGLGGNYEQYF. The CDR3, as DNA: TGTGCCAGCGGACTCGGGGGAAACTACGAGCAGTACTTC.

This clonotype showed up just a few times. This rearrangement joins TRBV4-2 to TRBJ2-1; the D gene is possibly TRBD1 (6 bases). This CDR3 comprises 14 residues. Germline assignment: CDR1 LGHNA and CDR2 YNFKEQ. V was shortened by 1 base and J by 6 bases, with 10 bases between the two germline ends. This CDR3 reads CASSQVGAGNEQFF. DNA of the CDR3: TGTGCCAGCAGCCAAGTGGGGGCGGGCAATGAGCAGTTCTTC.

The gene calls are TRBV6-2 or TRBV6-3 and TRBJ2-1, with D hard to call. V gave up 2 bases and J gave up 6 bases, with 11 bases separating them. Germline loops: CDR1 MNHEY, CDR2 SVGEGT. The CDR3 spans 14 residues. The CDR3 nucleotides are TGTGCCAGCAGTTACGTCCTAGTAGGCAATGAGCAGTTCTTC. Protein sequence: CASSYVLVGNEQFF.

This clonotype showed up many times. The rearrangement joins TRBV20-1 to TRBJ2-5; either TRBD1 or TRBD2 may supply D (5 bases each). Germline CDR1 and CDR2: DFQATT and SNEGSKA (reference sequence). Trimming took off 6 bases at V and 1 base at J, with 12 bases between the two ends. The CDR3 totals 13 residues. The DNA for the CDR3 is TGCAGTGCCTCCCGGGACGGCCAAGAGACCCAGTACTTC. Amino acid sequence: CSASRDGQETQYF.

This clonotype has just a few counts. The chain recombines TRBV19 with TRBJ1-1, with a possible D match to TRBD1 (6 bases). Looked up from germline, CDR1 is LNHDA and CDR2 is SQIVND (reference sequence). Between the trimmed V and J ends, which lost 4 bases and 1 base, there was a span of 16 bases. This CDR3 region has 16 residues. The CDR3 DNA sequence: TGTGCCAGTAGTACGGGGACACACGGTGGGAACACTGAAGCTTTCTTT. It specifies CASSTGTHGGNTEAFF.

The sample holds many counts of this clonotype. This chain uses TRBV15 with TRBJ2-1; 8 bases agree with TRBD1. CDR1 LNHNV and CDR2 YYDKDF come from the germline V gene (reference sequence). The CDR3 is 15 amino acids. V shed 5 bases and J 9 bases; nucleotides not matched to a gene: 12. The CDR3: CATSARQGSGVEQFF. CDR3 coding DNA: TGTGCCACCAGCGCCAGACAGGGGTCCGGCGTTGAGCAGTTCTTC.

The gene calls are TRBV5-5 and TRBJ1-6; D call uncertain. V was trimmed by 1 base and J by 5 bases, leaving 10 bases between them. This CDR3 has 15 residues. Germline values: CDR1 SGHKS, CDR2 YYEKEE (reference sequence). CDR3 in DNA: TGTGCCAGCAGCTTGACGCGCGTTAATAATTCACCCCTCCACTTT. It encodes CASSLTRVNNSPLHF.

In this sample, this clonotype turned up a few times. V and J are TRBV29-1 and TRBJ2-1, with D perhaps TRBD2 (6 bases). The length of the CDR3 is 13 residues. V was cut by 5 bases and J by 9 bases, with 17 bases left in between. Germline CDR1 and CDR2: SQVTM and ANQGSEA. CDR3 sequence: CSVLAGYLSEQFF. In DNA form, the CDR3 reads TGCAGCGTTCTGGCGGGGTACTTGAGTGAGCAGTTCTTC.

The V gene is TRBV6-1, the J gene TRBJ2-1; 8 positions agree with TRBD1. Losses at the gene ends were 5 bases for V and 4 bases for J; bases not matched to a gene: 4. CDR1 and CDR2 from the germline V gene are MNHNS and SASEGT. The CDR3 is made up of 14 amino acids. The DNA for the CDR3 is TGTGCCAGCAGTCAACAGGGGGTGTACAATGAGCAGTTCTTC. Its translation is CASSQQGVYNEQFF.

J is TRBJ1-2 and V is TRBV24-1, with D uncertain. The germline V gene has CDR1 KGHDR and CDR2 SFDVKD. Trimming stripped 3 bases from V and 8 bases from J, with 9 bases between. The CDR3 is 12 residues long. The CDR3 protein is CATSDRGVGYTF. The CDR3 DNA reads as TGTGCCACCAGTGATCGCGGCGTGGGCTACACCTTC.

The chain employs TRBV20-1 and TRBJ2-3; 7 positions match TRBD2. V lost 0 bases to trimming and J lost 2 bases; unmatched junction nucleotides: 5. This CDR3 spans 15 amino acids. Germline assignment: CDR1 DFQATT and CDR2 SNEGSKA (reference sequence). This CDR3 is CSARDGDYNTDTQYF. The CDR3 nucleotides read TGCAGTGCTAGAGACGGGGACTACAACACAGATACGCAGTATTTT.

This clonotype was seen a handful of times. The chain joins TRBV7-8 to TRBJ2-2, with D possibly being TRBD1 (5 bases). The V end lost 3 bases, the J end lost 6 bases, and 8 bases lay between the germline ends. The CDR3 has 13 amino acids. The germline CDR1 and CDR2 sequences are SGHVS and FQNEAQ. CDR3 loop: CASSFRAPGELFF. The CDR3 bases are TGTGCCAGCAGCTTCAGGGCCCCCGGGGAGCTGTTTTTT. Full variable domain (remainder filled in from reference TRBV7-8 and TRBJ2-2): GAGVSQSPRYKVAKRGQDVALRCDPISGHVSLFWYQQALGQGPEFLTYFQNEAQLDKSGLPSDRFFAERPEGSVSTLKIQRTQQEDSAVYLCASSFRAPGELFFGEGSRLTVL.

The chain uses TRBV6-2 or TRBV6-3 and TRBJ1-2; possibly TRBD1 for D (6 bases). The CDR3 sequence is 14 residues long. Trimming cost V 2 bases and J 5 bases, with 12 bases left between them. Germline V CDR1 and CDR2: MNHEY, SVGEGT. The chain's CDR3 is CASSYDWGQYGYTF. CDR3 in DNA: TGTGCCAGCAGTTACGACTGGGGGCAATATGGCTACACCTTC.

This clonotype was detected only a few times. V gene TRBV5-1 combines with J gene TRBJ1-2, with D uncertain. The CDR3 extends over 17 amino acids. V shed 4 bases and J shed 4 bases, with 23 bases lying between them. CDR1 SGHRS and CDR2 YFSETQ come from the germline V gene. The CDR3 region is CASSTDPTARSSYGYTF. The CDR3 nucleotides are TGCGCCAGCAGCACGGACCCTACTGCCCGAAGTAGCTATGGCTACACCTTC.

The sample holds a few counts of this clonotype. The genes are TRBV12-3 or TRBV12-4 and TRBJ2-5, with D possibly matching TRBD2 (6 bases). This CDR3 spans 14 amino acids. The V gene lost 0 bases and the J gene lost 7 bases, with 12 bases spanning the gap. CDR3 in amino acids: CASSLAGTAGTQYF. The CDR3 region has the DNA TGTGCCAGCAGTTTAGCAGGGACTGCGGGGACCCAGTACTTC.

This chain joins TRBV9 and TRBJ2-6; 9 nucleotides agree with TRBD1. Trimming cost V 5 bases and J 2 bases; bases outside gene matches: 8. Germline V gene lookup returns CDR1 SGDLS and CDR2 YYNGEE. The CDR3 loop spans 17 amino acids. The CDR3 sequence: CASSVPGQGAGANVLTF. The CDR3 DNA reads TGTGCCAGCAGTGTCCCGGGACAGGGAGCTGGGGCCAACGTCCTGACTTTC.

This clonotype was counted a few times. The CDR3 nucleotides are TGTGCCAGTATGGGACTAGCGAATACGCAGTATTTT. It translates to CASMGLANTQYF. This chain connects TRBV19 to TRBJ2-3, with 10 bases identical to TRBD2. V lost 7 bases to trimming and J lost 7 bases; unmatched junction nucleotides: 2. Per germline, CDR1 LNHDA and CDR2 SQIVND (reference sequence). The CDR3 runs to 12 residues.

This clonotype was counted only a few times. This chain connects TRBV5-5 to TRBJ1-5; 8 positions match TRBD1. The germline CDR1 and CDR2 sequences are SGHKS and YYEKEE (reference sequence). With 4 bases clipped from V and 4 bases from J, the junction kept 7 bases outside the gene matches. This CDR3 region has 15 residues. CDR3 region: CASSPGQGWNQPQHF. The CDR3 coding sequence is TGTGCCAGCAGCCCCGGACAGGGATGGAATCAGCCCCAGCATTTT.